This T cell receptor beta chain was captured by sequencing in a study of vaccination effects on CD4 cells after COVID-19. Study background: Samples that were drawn after vaccination came a median of 72 days after the second dose.

After expansion with viral peptide pools in the ViraFEST assay, antigen-specific CD4+ T cells were sequenced. Culturing for 10 days preceded CD4+ T cell isolation. Every participant took two doses of the BNT162b2 or mRNA-1273 vaccine. The healthy vaccine recipients, who had no prior SARS-CoV-2 infection, showed negative nucleocapsid antibodies. Half the medium was replaced with IL-2 medium on days 3 and 7. Study outcomes and limitations: Researchers report that only 1 of 255 vaccine-induced clones in healthy vaccinees cross-reacted with common cold coronaviruses.

Clones were read by immunoSEQ multiplex PCR, and TCRdb kept only the in-frame ones, dropping some. This sample has roughly 25,000 clones, with over 70% found just once. This clone has a handful of counts. Antigen: not known. From germline, CDR1 is MGHRA and CDR2 YSYEKL. V was trimmed by 3 bases and J by 14 bases, leaving 11 bases between them. This CDR3 is built from 12 residues. The sample here was CD4+ T cells from PBMCs cultured with SARS-CoV-2 spike peptides, taken after COVID-19 vaccination. The clonotype comes from a human donor who received a COVID-19 vaccine. The chain has TRBV4-1 and TRBJ1-6; D is perhaps TRBD1 (5 bases). The chain's CDR3 is CASSQDISTLHF. DNA of the CDR3: TGCGCCAGCAGCCAGGACATCTCGACCCTCCACTTT.